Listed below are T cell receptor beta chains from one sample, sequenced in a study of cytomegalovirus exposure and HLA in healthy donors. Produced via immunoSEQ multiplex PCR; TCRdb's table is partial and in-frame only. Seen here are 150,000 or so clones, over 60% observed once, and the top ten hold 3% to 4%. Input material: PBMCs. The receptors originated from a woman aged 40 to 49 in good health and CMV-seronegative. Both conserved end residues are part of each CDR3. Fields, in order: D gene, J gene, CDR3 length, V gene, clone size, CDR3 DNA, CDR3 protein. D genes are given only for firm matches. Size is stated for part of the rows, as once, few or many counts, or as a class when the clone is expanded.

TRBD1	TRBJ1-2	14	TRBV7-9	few	TGTGCCAGCAGCTTAGAAGAGGGGGCGGTTGGCTACACCTTC	CASSLEEGAVGYTF
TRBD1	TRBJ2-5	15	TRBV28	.	TGTGCCAGCAGTTGGGGACAGGTGGCCGGAGAAAAAAAGTACTTC	CASSWGQVAGEKKYF
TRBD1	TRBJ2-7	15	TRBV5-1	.	TGCGCCAGCAGCTTGGGAGGGGGCGCCTCCTACGAGCAGTACTTC	CASSLGGGASYEQYF
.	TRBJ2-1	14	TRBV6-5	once	TGTGCCAGCAGCCCTTCAAGACCGGGCAATGAGCAGTTCTTC	CASSPSRPGNEQFF
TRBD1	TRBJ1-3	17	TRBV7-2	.	TGTGCCAGCAGCCTAGGACAGGGCTCTCTCTCTGGAAACACCATATATTTT	CASSLGQGSLSGNTIYF
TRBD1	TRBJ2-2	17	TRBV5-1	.	TGCGCCAGCAGCCTGGTGGGACAGGGGATTAACACCGGGGAGCTGTTTTTT	CASSLVGQGINTGELFF
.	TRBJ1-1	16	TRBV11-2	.	TGTGCCAGCAGCTTAGAAGGGGTTCCGGTGAACACTGAAGCTTTCTTT	CASSLEGVPVNTEAFF
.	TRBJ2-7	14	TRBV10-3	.	TGTGCCATCAGGCTTGACATGCCTCGATACGAGCAGTACTTC	CAIRLDMPRYEQYF
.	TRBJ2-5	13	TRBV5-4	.	TGTGCCAGCAGCATTGGACTACAAGAGACCCAGTACTTC	CASSIGLQETQYF
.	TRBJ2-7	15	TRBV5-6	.	TGTGCCAGCAGCTTGGTGGAAGTGGGCATCTCCGAGCAGTACTTC	CASSLVEVGISEQYF
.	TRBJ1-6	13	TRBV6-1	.	TGTGCCGGGGGCAGGGACGCAAATTCACCCCTCCACTTT	CAGGRDANSPLHF
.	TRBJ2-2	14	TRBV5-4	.	TGTGCCAGCAGCTTGGCCGGAGACCCCGGGGAGCTGTTTTTT	CASSLAGDPGELFF
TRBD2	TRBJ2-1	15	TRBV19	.	TGTGCCAGTAGTTTCAGCGGGAGGGCCCTGGGTGAGCAGTTCTTC	CASSFSGRALGEQFF
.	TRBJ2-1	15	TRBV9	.	TGTGCCAGCAGTTTCCCTTCCAGCTCCTACAATGAGCAGTTCTTC	CASSFPSSSYNEQFF
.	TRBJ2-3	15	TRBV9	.	TGTGCCAGCAGCTCCCTAGGGGGTGTCACAGATACGCAGTATTTT	CASSSLGGVTDTQYF
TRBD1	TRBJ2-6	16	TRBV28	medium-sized	TGTGCCAGCAGTCTCGGACAGGTCTCTGGGGCCAACGTCCTGACTTTC	CASSLGQVSGANVLTF
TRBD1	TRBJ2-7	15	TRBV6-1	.	TGTGCCAGCAGGTCCGGGACAGGGGGCCCGGGCGAGCAGTACTTC	CASRSGTGGPGEQYF